The clone carrying this T cell receptor beta chain came up a few times. The data originate from a study of patients and donors after allogeneic stem cell transplantation. One entry per CDR3 protein results from TCRdb running MiXCR on the RT-PCR reads. Of roughly 960,000 distinct CDR3 sequences in the sample, 18% are singletons; the top ten hold under 6.5%. The ends were cut back, 2 bases at V and 1 base at J, with 12 bases in the middle. Germline-derived CDR1 and CDR2 are SGHRS and YFSETQ. This CDR3 comprises 15 residues. The sequence was obtained from a human donor who was either an allogeneic HSCT recipient or a stem cell or donor lymphocyte infusion donor (not recorded which). It is not recorded whose cells these are; they may come from a transplant donor. Source material: blood, either unsorted or a sorted T cell fraction (not recorded which). This chain uses TRBV5-1 with TRBJ1-1; D unresolved. The CDR3 DNA reads TGCGCCAGCAGCTTCGCGTGGTCGAGGAACACTGAAGCTTTCTTT. Translating it yields CASSFAWSRNTEAFF.